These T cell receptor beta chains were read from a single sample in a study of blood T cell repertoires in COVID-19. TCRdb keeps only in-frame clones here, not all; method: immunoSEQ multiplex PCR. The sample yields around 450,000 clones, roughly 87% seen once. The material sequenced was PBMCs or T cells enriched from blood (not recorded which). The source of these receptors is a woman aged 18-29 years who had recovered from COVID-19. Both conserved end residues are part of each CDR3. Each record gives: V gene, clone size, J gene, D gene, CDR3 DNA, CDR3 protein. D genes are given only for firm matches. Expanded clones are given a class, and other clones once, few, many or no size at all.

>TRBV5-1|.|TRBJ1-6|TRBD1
TGCGCCAGCAGCCTATCGACAGGGGATAATTCACCCCTCCACTTT
CASSLSTGDNSPLHF
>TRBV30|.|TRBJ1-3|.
TGTGCCCAAGGAGACTCTGGAAACACCATATATTTT
CAQGDSGNTIYF
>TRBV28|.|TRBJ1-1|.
TGTGCCAGCAGTTTGTATCTAGGGGAACTGAACACTGAAGCTTTCTTT
CASSLYLGELNTEAFF
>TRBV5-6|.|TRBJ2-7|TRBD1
TGTGCCAGCAGCTTGGGGGACAGTACGTACTTC
CASSLGDSTYF
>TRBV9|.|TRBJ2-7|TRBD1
TGTGCCAGCAGCGTAGGGGACAGAAGCTACGAGCAGTACTTC
CASSVGDRSYEQYF
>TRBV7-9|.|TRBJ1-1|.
TGTGCCAGCAGCTCCCGCGGGGGGGCGAACACTGAAGCTTTCTTT
CASSSRGGANTEAFF
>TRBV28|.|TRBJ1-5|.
TGTGCCAGCAGTTTGCCAGGGAGGGAACCCCAGCATTTT
CASSLPGREPQHF
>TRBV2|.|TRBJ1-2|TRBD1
TGTGCCAGCAGTGAACAGGGGACAGGAGGCTACACCTTC
CASSEQGTGGYTF
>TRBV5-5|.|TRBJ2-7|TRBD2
TGTGCCAGCAGCTTAATAGCGGGGGGCGGCCAACGGTCAGGGGAGCAGTACTTC
CASSLIAGGGQRSGEQYF
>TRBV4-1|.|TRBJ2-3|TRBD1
TGCGCCAGCAGCCTCCGACAGGACAGGGGGGACACAGATACGCAGTATTTT
CASSLRQDRGDTDTQYF
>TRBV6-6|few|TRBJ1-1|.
TGTGCCAGCAGGGAGGGTTTAAACACTGAAGCTTTCTTT
CASREGLNTEAFF
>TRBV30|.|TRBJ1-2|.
TGTGCCTGGAGGGCAGGGGCCAACTATGGCTACACCTTC
CAWRAGANYGYTF
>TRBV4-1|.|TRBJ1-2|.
TGCGCCAGCAGCCAAGGAGATCAGGGGTCATGCACCTTC
CASSQGDQGSCTF
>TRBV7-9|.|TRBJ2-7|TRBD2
TGTGCCAGCATTTATCAGGGAGGGGAGCAGTACTTC
CASIYQGGEQYF
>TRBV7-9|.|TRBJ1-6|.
TGTGCCAGCAGCCCACCATCGCGCTCACCCCTCCACTTT
CASSPPSRSPLHF
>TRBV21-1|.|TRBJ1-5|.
TGTGCCAGCAGCAAAAAGTTGTGTCTGCTACACAGGGGGAAGAGCAATCAGCCCCAGCATTTT
CASSKKLCLLHRGKSNQPQHF